Listed below are T cell receptor beta chains from one sample, sequenced in a study of blood T cell repertoires in COVID-19. Here immunoSEQ multiplex PCR was the method, and the copy in TCRdb shows in-frame clones only, minus some. The sample has more than 9,500 clones; about 76% are singletons. Source material: peripheral blood. All receptors derive from a man in his 60s with COVID-19, enrolled during active disease. Each CDR3 is given with its conserved first and last residue. A D gene is named only where the DNA matches it firmly. Only some rows state a clone size, as once, few, many or a class for expanded clones.

d_call | j_call | v_call | clone_size | cdr3_aa | cdr3_nt
- | TRBJ1-5 | TRBV12-5 | - | CASGEQVSNQPQHF | TGTGCTAGTGGTGAACAGGTTAGCAATCAGCCCCAGCATTTT
- | TRBJ1-3 | TRBV7-9 | large | CASSRSDSRGGNTIYF | TGTGCCAGCAGCCGATCGGACAGCCGAGGAGGAAACACCATATATTTT
- | TRBJ2-3 | TRBV29-1 | few | CSVEGADTQYF | TGCAGCGTTGAGGGAGCAGATACGCAGTATTTT
- | TRBJ2-1 | TRBV4-2 | - | CASSRDWNNEQFF | TGTGCCAGCAGCCGGGACTGGAACAATGAGCAGTTCTTC
- | TRBJ2-1 | TRBV18 | once | CASSPPSRVDEQFF | TGTGCCAGCTCACCACCGAGTCGCGTGGATGAGCAGTTCTTC
TRBD1 | TRBJ2-1 | TRBV24-1 | medium-sized | CATSDRRGTGPYNEQFF | TGTGCCACCAGTGATCGAAGGGGGACAGGGCCTTACAATGAGCAGTTCTTC
- | TRBJ1-3 | TRBV3-1/TRBV3-2 | few | CASSQRGGAGNTIYF | TGTGCCAGCAGCCAACGGGGAGGGGCCGGAAACACCATATATTTT
- | TRBJ1-1 | TRBV11-2 | - | CASSFRQANTEAFF | TGTGCCAGCAGCTTTCGGCAGGCTAACACTGAAGCTTTCTTT
TRBD2 | TRBJ2-1 | TRBV7-2 | - | CASSLGLAGGEQFF | TGTGCCAGCAGCTTAGGGCTAGCGGGAGGTGAGCAGTTCTTC
- | TRBJ2-5 | TRBV7-2 | - | CASIPTWGVRTQYF | TGTGCCAGCATCCCCACCTGGGGGGTCAGGACCCAGTACTTC
TRBD1 | TRBJ2-4 | TRBV4-2 | - | CASSQTGAAKNIQYF | TGTGCCAGCAGCCAAACAGGGGCAGCCAAAAACATTCAGTACTTC
TRBD2 | TRBJ2-5 | TRBV4-1 | - | CASSQAGGGQETQYF | TGCGCCAGCAGCCAAGCGGGGGGAGGTCAAGAGACCCAGTACTTC
TRBD1 | TRBJ2-3 | TRBV20-1 | - | CVGTATDTQYF | TGTGTCGGGACAGCCACAGATACGCAGTATTTT
TRBD1 | TRBJ1-2 | TRBV5-4 | - | CASSLLTGGRAGYTF | TGTGCCAGCAGCTTGTTGACAGGGGGCAGAGCTGGCTACACCTTC
TRBD2 | TRBJ2-3 | TRBV2 | once | CAKKAGGSADTQYF | TGTGCCAAGAAAGCGGGCGGGAGTGCTGATACGCAGTATTTT
TRBD1 | TRBJ2-1 | TRBV6-4 | - | CASRTGQGTSCEQFF | TGTGCCAGCAGGACGGGACAGGGGACCAGTTGTGAGCAGTTCTTC
- | TRBJ1-4 | TRBV14 | - | CASSQGLTGLGEKLFF | TGTGCCAGCAGCCAAGGCCTGACAGGCTTGGGTGAAAAACTGTTTTTT
- | TRBJ2-7 | TRBV9 | few | CASSVDVTYEQYF | TGTGCCAGCAGCGTAGATGTCACCTACGAGCAGTACTTC
TRBD1 | TRBJ1-6 | TRBV7-2 | - | CASSFGRGQGNSPLHF | TGTGCCAGCAGCTTTGGGCGGGGACAGGGTAATTCACCCCTCCACTTT
- | TRBJ2-5 | TRBV7-8 | - | CASSLLETQYF | TGTGCCAGCAGCTTACTGGAGACCCAGTACTTC
TRBD1 | TRBJ1-1 | TRBV4-1 | - | CASSQWGQVGSIAFF | TGCGCCAGCAGCCAGTGGGGACAGGTTGGTAGTATAGCTTTCTTT
TRBD1 | TRBJ1-1 | TRBV30 | - | CAWSALAGGDWSTEAFF | TGTGCCTGGAGTGCCCTCGCAGGGGGCGATTGGAGCACTGAAGCTTTCTTT
- | TRBJ1-2 | TRBV27 | - | CASSLSLTGLGGYTF | TGTGCCAGCAGTTTATCCTTAACAGGGTTAGGTGGCTACACCTTC
- | TRBJ2-7 | TRBV27 | - | CASSLTSSYEQYF | TGTGCCAGCAGTTTGACTAGCTCCTACGAGCAGTACTTC
- | TRBJ1-1 | TRBV7-9 | - | CASSLVPEAFF | TGTGCCAGCAGCTTAGTCCCGGAAGCTTTCTTT
TRBD2 | TRBJ2-1 | TRBV4-3 | once | CASSRGRAGPNEQFF | TGCGCCAGCAGCCGAGGGCGAGCGGGACCCAATGAGCAGTTCTTC
TRBD2 | TRBJ2-7 | TRBV4-2 | - | CASSQEVGGASYEQYF | TGTGCCAGCAGCCAAGAGGTCGGGGGGGCCTCCTACGAGCAGTACTTC
TRBD1 | TRBJ1-6 | TRBV10-3 | - | CAISEDRGNLALHF | TGTGCCATCAGTGAAGACAGGGGGAACTTGGCCCTCCACTTT
- | TRBJ2-2 | TRBV27 | - | CASSFRRGSTGELFF | TGTGCCAGCAGTTTCCGACGGGGGTCCACCGGGGAGCTGTTTTTT
- | TRBJ2-5 | TRBV20-1 | - | CSAGLRETQYF | TGCAGTGCTGGTCTGAGGGAGACCCAGTACTTC
- | TRBJ2-5 | TRBV7-2 | - | CASSLGLAVQETQYF | TGTGCCAGCAGCTTAGGTTTGGCAGTTCAAGAGACCCAGTACTTC
TRBD2 | TRBJ2-1 | TRBV5-6 | - | CASSSARGVNYNEQFF | TGTGCCAGCAGCTCAGCTCGGGGGGTTAACTACAATGAGCAGTTCTTC
TRBD2 | TRBJ2-1 | TRBV25-1 | - | CASSGRPGLAGVGNEQFF | TGTGCCAGCAGTGGCCGGCCGGGACTAGCGGGAGTTGGAAATGAGCAGTTCTTC
- | TRBJ1-5 | TRBV5-6 | - | CASSLGWGRVAQPQHF | TGTGCCAGCAGCTTGGGGTGGGGCAGGGTCGCTCAGCCCCAGCATTTT
- | TRBJ1-6 | TRBV2 | - | CATLTQARDSPLHF | TGTGCCACCCTGACGCAGGCCCGAGATTCACCCCTCCACTTT
TRBD1 | TRBJ2-1 | TRBV5-1 | - | CASSYSGTGSQEQFF | TGCGCCAGCAGCTACTCCGGGACAGGGTCACAGGAGCAGTTCTTC
TRBD1 | TRBJ1-4 | TRBV11-3 | - | CASSFFPTGANEKLFF | TGTGCCAGCAGCTTTTTCCCGACAGGGGCTAATGAAAAACTGTTTTTT
TRBD2 | TRBJ2-4 | TRBV24-1 | - | CATADGGASKNIQYF | TGTGCCACCGCTGACGGGGGGGCCTCCAAAAACATTCAGTACTTC
TRBD1 | TRBJ1-2 | TRBV6-5 | - | CASTHTTYRGPGYTF | TGTGCCAGCACCCATACAACGTACAGGGGCCCTGGCTACACCTTC